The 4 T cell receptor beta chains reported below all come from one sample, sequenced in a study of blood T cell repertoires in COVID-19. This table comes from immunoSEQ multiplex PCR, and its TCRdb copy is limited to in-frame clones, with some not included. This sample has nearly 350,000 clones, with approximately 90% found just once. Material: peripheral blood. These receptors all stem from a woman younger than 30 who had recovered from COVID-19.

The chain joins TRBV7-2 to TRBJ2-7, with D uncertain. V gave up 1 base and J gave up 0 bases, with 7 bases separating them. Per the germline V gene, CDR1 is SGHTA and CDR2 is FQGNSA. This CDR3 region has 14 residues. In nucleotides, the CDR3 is TGTGCCAGCAGCTTAGGGGCAGGCTCCTACGAGCAGTACGTC. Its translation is CASSLGAGSYEQYV.

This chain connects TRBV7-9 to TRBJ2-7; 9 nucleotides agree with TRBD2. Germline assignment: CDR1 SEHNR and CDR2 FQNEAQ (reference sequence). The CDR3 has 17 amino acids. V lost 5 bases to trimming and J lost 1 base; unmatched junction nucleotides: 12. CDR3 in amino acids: CASSPGLAAPQSYEQYV. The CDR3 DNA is TGTGCCAGCAGCCCGGGACTAGCTGCACCCCAATCCTACGAGCAGTACGTC.

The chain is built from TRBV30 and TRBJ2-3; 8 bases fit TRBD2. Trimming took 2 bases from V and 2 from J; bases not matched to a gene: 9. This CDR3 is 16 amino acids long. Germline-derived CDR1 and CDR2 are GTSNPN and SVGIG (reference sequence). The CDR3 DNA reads TGTGCCTGGAGTAGCGGACTAGCTTTTATCACAGATACGCAGTATTTT. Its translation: CAWSSGLAFITDTQYF.

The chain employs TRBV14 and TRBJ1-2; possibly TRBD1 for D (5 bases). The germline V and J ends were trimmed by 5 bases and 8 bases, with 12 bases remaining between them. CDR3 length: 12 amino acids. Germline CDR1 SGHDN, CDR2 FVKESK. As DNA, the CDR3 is TGTGCCAGCAGCATGACAGCAAACGGCTACACCTTC. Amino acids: CASSMTANGYTF.